What follows are 28 T cell receptor beta chains derived from one specimen sequenced in a study of blood T cell repertoires in COVID-19 (TCRdb year 2020). Receptors were amplified or captured by the immunoSEQ multiplex PCR assay. The immuneACCESS repertoire file appears here via TCRdb, limited to in-frame rearrangements. These files lack a portion of the clones; in checked studies, under half of the deficit traces to unresolved V genes, and the cause of the others is not known. The sample includes about 240,000 clones, with over 80% observed a single time. The ten biggest clones cover around 6% of the sample. The sequenced sample was peripheral blood. Source of these receptors: a human donor in a cohort sampled during active COVID-19.

The CDR3 loop reads CATRQGSVREQFF. The CDR3 DNA reads as TGTGCCACCCGACAGGGGTCCGTGCGTGAGCAGTTCTTC. V is TRBV28 and J is TRBJ2-1; 8 bases are a match to TRBD1. The length of the CDR3 is 13 residues. CDR1 and CDR2 (germline): MDHEN, SYDVKM. J lost 9 bases, V lost 10 bases, and 11 bases had no gene match.

This chain joins TRBV19 and TRBJ2-6; weak D call: TRBD2 (6 bases). The CDR3 covers 16 residues. The V end was cut by 5 bases, the J end by 7 bases, with 18 bases between. Germline-derived CDR1 and CDR2 are LNHDA and SQIVND (reference sequence). CDR3 in DNA: TGTGCCAGTAGTTCCAACCGGGAGTTTAAAGCCAACGTCCTGACTTTC. Residues: CASSSNREFKANVLTF.

The CDR3 region has the DNA TGTGCCAGCAGCCAAGTCGACCTGGCGGGGACCCAGTACTTC. Its translation: CASSQVDLAGTQYF. This rearrangement joins TRBV4-2 to TRBJ2-5; tentative D call: TRBD2 (5 bases). This CDR3 region has 14 residues. V was cut by 1 base and J by 7 bases, with 13 bases left in between. Per germline, CDR1 LGHNA and CDR2 YNFKEQ.

The gene calls are TRBV29-1 and TRBJ1-1; 7 nucleotides match TRBD1. Germline V gene data show CDR1 as SQVTM and CDR2 as ANQGSEA. Unmatched junction bases numbered 5, after V lost 6 bases and J lost 4 bases. The CDR3 loop spans 12 amino acids. The CDR3 region has the DNA TGCAGCGTCGAAAAGGGGGCCACTGAAGCTTTCTTT. Translating it yields CSVEKGATEAFF.

This chain joins TRBV3-1 (or the pseudogene TRBV3-2) and TRBJ2-3; TRBD1 aligns across 7 bases. The CDR3 sequence is 14 residues long. In germline, CDR1 is LGHDT, CDR2 YNNKEL (reference sequence). V was clipped by 7 bases and J by 3 bases; unmatched bases: 7. CDR3 loop: CASNSAGGTDTQYF. The CDR3 coding sequence is TGTGCCAGCAATTCGGCAGGGGGTACAGATACGCAGTATTTT.

This clone is a singleton in its sample. The J gene is TRBJ2-1, the V gene TRBV13, with TRBD2 identical over 8 bases. V shed 4 bases, J shed 9 bases, and the junction held 17 bases outside the gene matches. Germline V gene data show CDR1 as PRHDT and CDR2 as FYEKMQ (reference sequence). This CDR3 contains 17 residues. CDR3 loop: CASSSSGGAAGAAEQFF. CDR3 in DNA: TGTGCCAGCAGCTCATCCGGGGGGGCGGCGGGAGCGGCTGAGCAGTTCTTC.

V gene TRBV5-1 combines with J gene TRBJ2-7, with D possibly TRBD1 on 6 matching bases. The CDR3 spans 14 residues. Germline loops: CDR1 SGHRS, CDR2 YFSETQ. Trimming left V 4 bases short and J 1 base short, with 12 bases between. This CDR3 reads CASSPGVRSYEQYF. In nucleotides, the CDR3 is TGCGCCAGCAGCCCAGGGGTTAGGTCCTACGAGCAGTACTTC.

The V call is TRBV5-1, the J call TRBJ1-2; 8 nucleotides match TRBD1. CDR3 size: 14 residues. The J segment lost 5 bases and the V segment lost 4 bases, leaving 7 bases of the junction unmatched. The V gene's germline CDR1 is SGHRS and CDR2 YFSETQ. The CDR3 DNA sequence: TGCGCCAGCAGCCCCACTCGGACAGGGTATGGCTACACCTTC. Its translation is CASSPTRTGYGYTF.

The gene calls are TRBV7-9 and TRBJ2-5; TRBD2 is a possible D gene (6 bases). The CDR3 contains 14 residues. Trimming took off 5 bases at V and 4 bases at J, with 14 bases between the two ends. Germline V gene lookup returns CDR1 SEHNR and CDR2 FQNEAQ (reference sequence). The CDR3 sequence is CASSPGTGGETQYF. CDR3 coding DNA: TGTGCCAGCAGCCCGGGGACTGGAGGAGAGACCCAGTACTTC.

The gene calls are TRBV12-3 or TRBV12-4 and TRBJ1-2; TRBD1 is a possible D gene (5 bases). This CDR3 region has 12 residues. V gave up 1 base and J gave up 8 bases, with 8 bases separating them. CDR3 DNA sequence: TGTGCCAGCAGTTTAGACAGGCGCGGCTACACCTTC. Protein sequence: CASSLDRRGYTF.

CDR3 nucleotides: TGTGCCAGTGAGCAGGGCGTGGAGACCCAGTACTTC. Protein product: CASEQGVETQYF. The genes are TRBV19 and TRBJ2-5; possibly TRBD1 for D (5 bases). Deletions cut 8 bases from V and 5 bases from J, with 12 bases between. The CDR3 has 12 residues. The germline CDR1 and CDR2 sequences are LNHDA and SQIVND (reference sequence).

The rearrangement uses TRBV10-2 and TRBJ2-3; D gene unclear. With 0 bases removed from V and 8 bases from J, the gap between germline ends came to 18 bases. Germline CDR1 WSHSY, CDR2 SAAADI. CDR3 length equals 16 residues. The CDR3 DNA sequence: TGCGCCAGCAGTGAGTCCACCGGCGGTTATGTGGGTACGCAGTATTTT. This gives the protein CASSESTGGYVGTQYF.

The rearrangement links TRBV24-1 to TRBJ2-3; D uncertain. The V end was cut by 4 bases, the J end by 6 bases, with 13 bases between. The CDR3 is 14 residues long. Germline-derived CDR1 and CDR2 are KGHDR and SFDVKD. This CDR3 reads CATSERSHPDTQYF. The CDR3, as DNA: TGTGCCACCAGTGAACGGAGTCACCCGGATACGCAGTATTTT.

The rearrangement links TRBV10-3 to TRBJ1-5, with D possibly matching TRBD1 (5 bases). The CDR3 is 14 residues long. Deletions cut 3 bases from V and 7 bases from J, with 13 bases between. Germline V gene sequence: CDR1 ENHRY, CDR2 SYGVKD. Here the CDR3 reads CAISERGSGQPQHF. The CDR3, as DNA: TGTGCCATCAGTGAAAGGGGTAGCGGACAGCCCCAGCATTTT.

The rearrangement joins TRBV7-2 to TRBJ2-1, with a tentative D call TRBD2 (6 bases). Germline CDR1 is SGHTA and CDR2 is FQGNSA. V was pared by 0 bases and J by 10 bases, with 10 bases between. This CDR3 spans 13 amino acids. The CDR3 DNA sequence: TGTGCCAGCAGCTTAGCGGGTGGGGGGGAGCAGTTCTTC. This gives the protein CASSLAGGGEQFF.

The chain uses TRBV5-4 and TRBJ2-5; 9 nucleotides agree with TRBD2. This CDR3 comprises 14 residues. Trimming removed 10 bases from V and 5 bases from J; junction bases left unmatched: 12. CDR1 SGHNT and CDR2 YYREEE come from the germline V gene (reference sequence). The CDR3 sequence is CACRNSGSSETQYF. CDR3 DNA: TGTGCCTGTCGGAATAGCGGGAGTTCTGAGACCCAGTACTTC. The full variable domain, in which reference TRBV5-4 and TRBJ2-5 provide the parts outside the CDR3, is ETGVTQSPTHLIKTRGQQVTLRCSSQSGHNTVSWYQQALGQGPQFIFQYYREEENGRGNFPPRFSGLQFPNYSSELNVNALELDDSALYLCACRNSGSSETQYFGPGTRLLVL.

This clone appeared a few times. The V gene is TRBV28, the J gene TRBJ2-2; no definite D call. From germline, CDR1 is MDHEN and CDR2 SYDVKM. V was cut by 5 bases and J by 5 bases, with 9 bases left in between. This CDR3 is 13 amino acids long. CDR3 DNA sequence: TGTGCCAGCAGTAGCCAAGTTACCGGGGAGCTGTTTTTT. This translates into CASSSQVTGELFF.

The chain links TRBV9 to TRBJ2-5; 7 nucleotides line up with TRBD1. Germline V lookup: CDR1 SGDLS, CDR2 YYNGEE. The CDR3 consists of 14 residues. V was pared by 4 bases and J by 5 bases, with 8 bases of the junction left unmatched. CDR3: CASSLRTGGETQYF. Written as DNA, the CDR3 is TGTGCCAGCAGCCTCCGGACAGGCGGGGAGACCCAGTACTTC.

The genes are TRBV6-5 and TRBJ2-7; 8 nucleotides agree with TRBD1. The CDR3 extends over 15 amino acids. With 0 bases clipped from V and 6 bases from J, the junction kept 7 bases outside the gene matches. Germline V gives CDR1 MNHEY, CDR2 SVGAGI. CDR3 sequence reads: CASSYSTRGPSEQYF. The CDR3 DNA sequence: TGTGCCAGCAGTTACTCGACCAGGGGGCCCAGCGAGCAGTACTTC.

The chain has TRBV7-8 and TRBJ2-5, with TRBD2 matching 7 bases. After removal of 5 bases from V and 1 base from J, the junction contained 4 bases not matched to a gene. The length of the CDR3 is 14 residues. Germline V gene data show CDR1 as SGHVS and CDR2 as FQNEAQ. The CDR3 region is CASSPREGQETQYF. In DNA form, the CDR3 reads TGTGCCAGCAGCCCAAGGGAGGGCCAAGAGACCCAGTACTTC.

CDR3 DNA: TGTGCCTGGAGTCCCACCCCTAGGGGGCATCAGCCCCAGCATTTT. This translates into CAWSPTPRGHQPQHF. V usage is TRBV30 and J usage is TRBJ1-5; 7 positions agree with TRBD1. Germline V gives CDR1 GTSNPN, CDR2 SVGIG (reference sequence). The CDR3 totals 15 residues. Unmatched junction bases numbered 9, after V lost 2 bases and J lost 5 bases.

The chain couples TRBV11-1 to TRBJ2-5, with 8 positions matching TRBD1. V shed 0 bases, J shed 4 bases, and the junction held 4 bases outside the gene matches. The CDR3 has 15 amino acids. Germline V gene data show CDR1 as SGHAT and CDR2 as FQDESV (reference sequence). The CDR3 sequence: CASSLAQGGIETQYF. CDR3 DNA: TGTGCCAGCAGCTTAGCACAGGGGGGAATAGAGACCCAGTACTTC.

This clone was seen only a few times. The genes are TRBV18 and TRBJ1-1, with D tentatively TRBD1 (5 bases). Trimming took 0 bases from V and 0 from J, leaving 5 bases between them. The CDR3 runs to 14 residues. CDR1 is KGHSH, CDR2 LQKENI, per germline. CDR3 amino acids: CASSPPGLNTEAFF. CDR3 nucleotides: TGTGCCAGCTCACCACCGGGGCTGAACACTGAAGCTTTCTTT.

V gene TRBV29-1 combines with J gene TRBJ2-7; possibly TRBD2 for D (5 bases). Trimming took 4 bases from V and 5 from J, leaving 21 bases between them. Germline V gene lookup returns CDR1 SQVTM and CDR2 ANQGSEA. The CDR3 totals 15 residues. This CDR3 reads CSVGPGRSGSNEQYF. The DNA of the CDR3 is TGCAGCGTTGGGCCCGGAAGGTCGGGATCGAACGAGCAGTACTTC.

The chain is built from TRBV28 and TRBJ1-3; D perhaps matches TRBD1 (5 bases). Trimming removed 1 base from V and 3 bases from J, with 10 bases in between. The germline CDR1 and CDR2 sequences are MDHEN and SYDVKM. The CDR3 is 15 amino acids. This chain's CDR3 is CASSLSSQGGNTIYF. For the CDR3, the DNA is TGTGCCAGCAGTTTATCGTCCCAGGGTGGAAACACCATATATTTT.

Concerning this clone: The identical CDR3 is also encoded by other nucleotide sequences in the sample. The genes are TRBV5-1 and TRBJ2-7; 7 bases line up with TRBD1. The length of the CDR3 is 14 residues. Germline assignment: CDR1 SGHRS and CDR2 YFSETQ. The trim removed 0 bases at V and 0 bases at J, leaving 0 bases unmatched. The CDR3 sequence is CASSLGQGSYEQYF. As DNA, the CDR3 is TGCGCCAGCAGCTTGGGACAGGGCTCCTACGAGCAGTACTTC. Based on the CDR3 plus reference TRBV5-1 and TRBJ2-7, the full variable domain is KAGVTQTPRYLIKTRGQQVTLSCSPISGHRSVSWYQQTPGQGLQFLFEYFSETQRNKGNFPGRFSGRQFSNSRSEMNVSTLELGDSALYLCASSLGQGSYEQYFGPGTRLTVT.

The chain combines TRBV5-1 with TRBJ1-1; D perhaps matches TRBD1 (5 bases). With 2 bases removed from V and 2 bases from J, the gap between germline ends came to 13 bases. The CDR3 covers 15 residues. CDR1 SGHRS and CDR2 YFSETQ come from the germline V gene. DNA of the CDR3: TGCGCCAGCAGCTTCGGGACGGGGGGTAACACTGAAGCTTTCTTT. It yields the protein CASSFGTGGNTEAFF. Using reference TRBV5-1 and TRBJ1-1 for the parts outside the CDR3, the full variable domain is KAGVTQTPRYLIKTRGQQVTLSCSPISGHRSVSWYQQTPGQGLQFLFEYFSETQRNKGNFPGRFSGRQFSNSRSEMNVSTLELGDSALYLCASSFGTGGNTEAFFGQGTRLTVV.

The chain recombines TRBV7-8 with TRBJ2-3; 7 bases fit TRBD1. CDR1 SGHVS and CDR2 FQNEAQ come from the germline V gene. This CDR3 is 14 amino acids long. V was pared by 5 bases and J by 3 bases, with 5 bases of the junction left unmatched. The CDR3 sequence: CASSRGQITDTQYF. Written as DNA, the CDR3 is TGTGCCAGCAGCAGGGGACAGATAACAGATACGCAGTATTTT.